The rows below give T cell receptor beta chains drawn from one sample of a study of blood T cells in healthy people across ages. TCRdb reprocessed the 5' RACE reads with MiXCR, giving one entry per CDR3 protein. The repertoire has about 800,000 distinct CDR3 sequences, around 25% of them found once; the top ten carry around 3.6%. The same specimen was also included in a second study, on T cells of mothers and their children.

Sequenced: blood. The receptors were gathered from a boy aged 5-17 years in good health. Both conserved end residues are part of each CDR3. Each record gives: D gene, V gene, clone size, J gene, CDR3 DNA, CDR3 protein. A D gene is named only where the DNA matches it firmly. The listing skips clone size in some rows; elsewhere it reads once, few, many or a size class.

>NA|TRBV6-2/TRBV6-3|few|TRBJ2-5
TGTGCCAGCAGTTACGAGGGAGTAGCGTCAGAGACCCAGTACTTC
CASSYEGVASETQYF
>TRBD2|TRBV6-1|NA|TRBJ2-2
TGTGCCAGCCGGGGGGGAGTTGGTACCGGGGAGCTGTTTTTT
CASRGGVGTGELFF
>NA|TRBV6-2/TRBV6-3|few|TRBJ1-5
TGTGCCAGCAGCCCGAAGGGGGGGCATAGCAATCAGCCCCAGCATTTT
CASSPKGGHSNQPQHF
>NA|TRBV29-1|few|TRBJ2-5
TGCAGCGTTGAAGATCTTCTCGAGGGCAGAACTTACCAAGAGACCCAGTACTTC
CSVEDLLEGRTYQETQYF
>TRBD2|TRBV12-3/TRBV12-4|few|TRBJ2-2
TGTGCCGCAGCGGGGGGGCAGACCGGGGAGCTGTTTTTT
CAAAGGQTGELFF
>TRBD1|TRBV4-2|few|TRBJ1-5
TGTGCCAGCAGCCAAGATCCGGGACAGGGAAACAATCAGCCCCAGCATTTT
CASSQDPGQGNNQPQHF
>NA|TRBV25-1|few|TRBJ2-7
TGTGCCAGCAGTGGGGGGGCGGAGAGCTCCTACGAGCAGTACTTC
CASSGGAESSYEQYF
>TRBD1|TRBV4-1|NA|TRBJ2-7
TGCGCCAGCCGGGTCTCGGGACAGGGGTCCTACGAGCAGTACTTC
CASRVSGQGSYEQYF
>TRBD2|TRBV7-3|few|TRBJ2-1
TGTGCCAGCAGCTTAATGGCGGGAGGGGTCGGGAATGAGCAGTTCTTC
CASSLMAGGVGNEQFF
>NA|TRBV5-1|few|TRBJ2-1
TGCGCCAGCAGCTTGAAGGTTAGGGGGTCCGACAATGAGCAGTTCTTC
CASSLKVRGSDNEQFF
>NA|TRBV9|NA|TRBJ1-4
TGTGCCAGCAGCGACGAGACGGATTTTAATGAAAAACTGTTTTTT
CASSDETDFNEKLFF
>TRBD1|TRBV19|NA|TRBJ2-1
TGTGCCATCTCCAGGGGGCTAGACAATGAGCAGTTCTTC
CAISRGLDNEQFF
>TRBD1|TRBV19|NA|TRBJ2-7
TGTGCCAGTAGTCCCCGGGACAGCTCCTGCGAGCAGTACTTC
CASSPRDSSCEQYF
>TRBD2|TRBV20-1|few|TRBJ2-7
TGCAGTGCTAGCGACGGCAAGCGGGAGCTCAACGAGCAGTACTTC
CSASDGKRELNEQYF
>TRBD1|TRBV28|NA|TRBJ1-1
TGTGCCAGCAGTCTCGGGACAGATTATATGAACACTGAAGCTTTCTTT
CASSLGTDYMNTEAFF
>NA|TRBV6-6|NA|TRBJ2-1
TGTGCCAGCAGTTATGGGACGGGGCAAAACAATGAGCAGTTCTTC
CASSYGTGQNNEQFF
>NA|TRBV5-4|few|TRBJ2-1
TGTGCCAGCAGCAGGGACGGCCGCGGGAATGAGCAGTTCTTC
CASSRDGRGNEQFF